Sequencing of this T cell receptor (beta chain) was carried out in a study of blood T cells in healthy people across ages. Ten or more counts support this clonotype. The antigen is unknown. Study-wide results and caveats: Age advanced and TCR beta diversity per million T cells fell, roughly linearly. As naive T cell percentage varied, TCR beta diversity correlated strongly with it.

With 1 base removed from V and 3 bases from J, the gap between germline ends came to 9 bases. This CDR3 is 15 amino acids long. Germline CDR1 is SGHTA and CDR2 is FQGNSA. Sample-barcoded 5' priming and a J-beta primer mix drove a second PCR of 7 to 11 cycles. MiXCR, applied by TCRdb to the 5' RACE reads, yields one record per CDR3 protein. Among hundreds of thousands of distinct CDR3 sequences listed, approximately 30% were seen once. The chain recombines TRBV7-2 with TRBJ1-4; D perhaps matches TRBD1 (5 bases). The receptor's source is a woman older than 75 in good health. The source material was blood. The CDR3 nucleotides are TGTGCCAGCAGCTTAGTTGTAGGGGCTAATGAAAAACTGTTTTTT. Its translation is CASSLVVGANEKLFF.